This T cell receptor (beta chain) was documented in a study of blood T cell repertoires in COVID-19. Enrollees, about 18 to 89 years old, lived in 24 US areas. For recovered donors of Cohort 3, there were two negative PCRs, clearance, or symptom resolution. Authors' processing steps: The authors estimated nucleated cell counts from reference gene primer amplification. The method was immunoSEQ multiplex PCR; TCRdb's version includes in-frame clones alone and lacks a portion of them. V and J calls and clone size are copied from that table; D and trimming were computed from the DNA. The profile covers 250,000 to 300,000 clones, with approximately 89% appearing a single time and more than 1.5% taken by the ten largest. The CDR3 consists of 13 residues. From germline, CDR1 is SGHDT and CDR2 YYEEEE. The junction had 3 bases not matched to a gene; V was cut back by 2 bases and J by 5 bases.

The rearrangement links TRBV5-6 to TRBJ2-5; 7 positions match TRBD1. This clonotype originated in a woman between 55 and 75 years old who had recovered from COVID-19. Sequencing was performed on PBMCs or T cells enriched from blood (not recorded which). The CDR3 DNA follows: TGTGCCAGCAGCTTAACAGGGGTGGAGACCCAGTACTTC. Its translation is CASSLTGVETQYF.